This T cell receptor beta chain is drawn from a study of cytomegalovirus exposure and HLA in healthy donors. As for this clone: Its antigen is still unknown.

The PCR used 60 Vbeta and 13 Jbeta primers. The table came from immunoSEQ multiplex PCR; TCRdb's copy has only in-frame clones and leaves some out. The sample shows 90,000 or so clones, around 80% of them seen only once. General study points: In a later analysis, productive TCRs from donors in an Asian-associated ancestry cluster reportedly carried fewer N-insertions than the cohort mean. In an earlier analysis, most TCR beta V segments were productive about 87% or about 30% of the time.

The ends were cut back, 0 bases at V and 9 bases at J, with 13 bases in the middle. CDR3 size: 14 residues. The germline CDR1 and CDR2 sequences are SGDLS and YYNGEE. The sequenced material came from PBMCs. The chain is built from TRBV9 and TRBJ1-3; no clear D. The clonotype was recovered from a male donor in good health and CMV-seropositive. The CDR3 protein is CASSVGLVEGTIYF. The CDR3 DNA follows: TGTGCCAGCAGCGTAGGTCTCGTCGAGGGCACCATATATTTT.